This T cell receptor (beta chain) is drawn from a study of cytomegalovirus exposure and HLA in healthy donors. Whole-study results and caveats: The study listed approximately 160 cytomegalovirus-associated TCR beta chains. Later examination showed HLA-associated TCR beta chains had greater clonal expansion than equally common others. According to a later analysis, donors in an Asian-associated ancestry cluster reportedly had fewer N-insertions than the roughly 720-donor mean.

As concerns this clone: The antigen remains undetermined.

CDR3 size: 18 residues. Germline values: CDR1 SGHNT, CDR2 YYREEE (reference sequence). V dropped 1 base and J dropped 1; count of bases not matched to a gene: 8. The PCR employed 60 Vbeta primers together with 13 Jbeta primers. Sequencing used immunoSEQ multiplex PCR; TCRdb keeps in-frame clones, though not all of them. The listing contains about 130,000 clones. The chain combines TRBV5-4 with TRBJ1-1; 12 bases align to TRBD1. This receptor was taken from a woman in her sixties or seventies in good health and CMV-seronegative. Specimen: PBMCs. The CDR3 loop is CASSLWGQGASKNTEAFF. CDR3 nucleotide sequence: TGTGCCAGCAGCTTGTGGGGACAGGGGGCGTCTAAGAACACTGAAGCTTTCTTT.